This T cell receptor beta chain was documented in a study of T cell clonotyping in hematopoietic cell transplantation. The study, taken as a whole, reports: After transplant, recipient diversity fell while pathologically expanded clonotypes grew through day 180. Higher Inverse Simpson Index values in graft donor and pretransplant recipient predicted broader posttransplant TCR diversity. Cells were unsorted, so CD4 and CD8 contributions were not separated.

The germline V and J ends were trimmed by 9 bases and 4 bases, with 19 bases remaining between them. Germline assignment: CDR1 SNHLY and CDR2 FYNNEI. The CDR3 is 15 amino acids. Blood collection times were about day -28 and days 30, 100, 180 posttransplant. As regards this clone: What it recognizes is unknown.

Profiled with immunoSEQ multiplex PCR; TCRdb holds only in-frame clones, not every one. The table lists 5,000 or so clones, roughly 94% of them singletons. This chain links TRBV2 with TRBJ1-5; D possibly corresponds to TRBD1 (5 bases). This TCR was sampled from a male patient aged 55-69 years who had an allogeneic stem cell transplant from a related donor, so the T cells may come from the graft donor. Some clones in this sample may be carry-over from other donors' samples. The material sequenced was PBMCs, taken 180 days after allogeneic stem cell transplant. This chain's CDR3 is CASSPGLLSNQPQHF. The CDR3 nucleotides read TGTGCCAGTTCCCCGGGACTCCTTTCTAATCAGCCCCAGCATTTT.